The 18 T cell receptor beta chains reported below all come from one sample, sequenced in a study of blood T cell repertoires in COVID-19. TCRdb's copy holds only in-frame clones and misses some; the assay was immunoSEQ multiplex PCR. The table shows around 300,000 clones, with around nine tenths occurring only once. Sequenced material: peripheral blood. The receptors were gathered from a woman aged 70-85 years with COVID-19, enrolled during active disease.

The V gene is TRBV4-1, the J gene TRBJ1-2, with D tentatively TRBD1 (6 bases). V was clipped by 0 bases and J by 6 bases, with 11 bases between them. The CDR3 sequence is 14 residues long. The V gene's germline CDR1 is MGHRA and CDR2 YSYEKL. The CDR3 DNA sequence: TGCGCCAGCAGCCAAGATCGGGGGGCCAATGGCTACACCTTC. Amino acids: CASSQDRGANGYTF.

The chain combines TRBV21-1 with TRBJ1-1; TRBD1 was called by the table and not checked on the DNA. TRBV21-1 counts as a pseudogene. This CDR3 is 18 amino acids long. CDR3 region: CASSTRDRGHGRRTEAFF. The CDR3 nucleotides read TGTGCCAGCAGCACCCGGGACAGGGGGCACGGGAGAAGAACTGAAGCTTTCTTT.

The chain joins TRBV5-1 to TRBJ2-7; a weak D match, TRBD1 (6 bases). Between the trimmed V and J ends, which lost 4 bases and 6 bases, there was a span of 17 bases. The CDR3 runs 14 residues. Looked up from germline, CDR1 is SGHRS and CDR2 is YFSETQ. CDR3 amino acids: CASSPWTARGEQYF. The CDR3 DNA reads as TGCGCCAGCAGCCCGTGGACAGCCCGTGGCGAGCAGTACTTC.

The chain employs TRBV6-5 and TRBJ2-2; 7 nucleotides line up with TRBD1. The V gene end was trimmed by 6 bases and the J gene end by 0 bases; junction bases not matched to a gene: 1. The CDR3 has 14 amino acids. Germline CDR1 is MNHEY and CDR2 is SVGAGI. CDR3 coding DNA: TGTGCCAGCAGGGGACAGACGAACACCGGGGAGCTGTTTTTT. Translated: CASRGQTNTGELFF.

CDR3 DNA: TGTGCCAGCAGTTTATATGGAGGCGGGGGTCCAAATGAAGCTTTCTTT. It encodes CASSLYGGGGPNEAFF. The chain carries TRBV27 and TRBJ1-1; D may be TRBD1 (5 bases). Germline assignment: CDR1 MNHEY and CDR2 SMNVEV (reference sequence). The ends were cut back, 1 base at V and 7 bases at J, with 19 bases in the middle. The CDR3 is made up of 16 amino acids.

The genes are TRBV4-1 and TRBJ1-1; D ambiguous. Trimming cost V 2 bases and J 1 base, with 5 bases left between them. CDR1 is MGHRA and CDR2 is YSYEKL in the germline V gene. This CDR3 region has 13 residues. CDR3 sequence (DNA): TGCGCCAGCAGCCAATCGGGGAACACTGAAGCTTTCTTT. This codes for CASSQSGNTEAFF.

The chain has TRBV10-3 and TRBJ2-5; TRBD1 is a possible D gene (6 bases). Per germline, CDR1 ENHRY and CDR2 SYGVKD. The CDR3 has 14 residues. Trimming took 3 bases from V and 1 from J, leaving 9 bases between them. The CDR3 bases are TGTGCCATCAGTGACGGCAGGGGCCAAGAGACCCAGTACTTC. Amino acids: CAISDGRGQETQYF.

This clone has just a few counts. The chain employs TRBV5-1 and TRBJ1-6; 7 bases map to TRBD1. The germline gives CDR1 SGHRS, CDR2 YFSETQ. The V gene end was trimmed by 4 bases and the J gene end by 4 bases; junction bases not matched to a gene: 2. This CDR3 spans 14 amino acids. CDR3 residues: CASSGDSYNSPLHF. CDR3 DNA sequence: TGCGCCAGCAGCGGGGACAGTTATAATTCACCCCTCCACTTT.

The rearrangement links TRBV5-1 to TRBJ1-1; no firm D call. CDR3 size: 13 residues. V was cut by 7 bases and J by 0 bases, with 10 bases left in between. The germline V gene encodes CDR1 SGHRS and CDR2 YFSETQ. CDR3 loop: CASRLTLNTEAFF. The DNA of the CDR3 is TGCGCCAGCCGTCTAACCTTGAACACTGAAGCTTTCTTT.

A single count supports this clone. V gene TRBV19 combines with J gene TRBJ1-2; 7 bases line up with TRBD1. Germline V lookup: CDR1 LNHDA, CDR2 SQIVND (reference sequence). With V trimmed by 4 bases and J by 8 bases, 7 bases remained unmatched. The CDR3 has 13 residues. CDR3 sequence reads: CASSTDRAAGYTF. The CDR3 DNA reads as TGTGCCAGTAGTACCGACAGGGCTGCCGGCTACACCTTC.

V gene TRBV5-1 combines with J gene TRBJ2-5; 11 positions match TRBD2. J lost 2 bases, V lost 4 bases, and 4 bases had no gene match. Germline CDR1 reads SGHRS; CDR2 reads YFSETQ. The CDR3 contains 15 residues. The DNA of the CDR3 is TGCGCCAGCAGCGGATTAGCGGGGGGGCAAGAGACCCAGTACTTC. Its protein product is CASSGLAGGQETQYF.

The V call is TRBV13, the J call TRBJ2-3; 8 bases align to TRBD1. CDR1 and CDR2 (germline): PRHDT, FYEKMQ (reference sequence). The CDR3 sequence is 13 residues long. J lost 2 bases, V lost 5 bases, and 0 bases had no gene match. The CDR3 spells CASSQGATDTQYF. The CDR3 nucleotides read TGTGCCAGCAGCCAGGGGGCCACAGATACGCAGTATTTT.

The count of this clone is one. The rearrangement uses TRBV18 and TRBJ1-3; D might be TRBD1 (6 bases). The CDR3 runs to 16 residues. V lost 0 bases and J lost 2, with 11 bases in between. Germline V gene data show CDR1 as KGHSH and CDR2 as LQKENI. CDR3 in amino acids: CASSPPGRTAGNTIYF. As DNA, the CDR3 is TGTGCCAGCTCACCACCGGGAAGGACAGCTGGAAACACCATATATTTT.

This rearrangement joins TRBV7-9 to TRBJ2-5, with D possibly being TRBD2 (6 bases). The V gene lost 1 base and the J gene lost 5 bases, with 14 bases spanning the gap. This CDR3 spans 15 amino acids. CDR1 and CDR2 (germline): SEHNR, FQNEAQ (reference sequence). The CDR3 reads CASSLGTGVQETQYF. Here the CDR3 DNA reads TGTGCCAGCAGCTTAGGGACGGGAGTTCAGGAGACCCAGTACTTC.

V is TRBV28 and J is TRBJ2-7; 9 nucleotides match TRBD2. The germline gives CDR1 MDHEN, CDR2 SYDVKM. The V segment lost 7 bases and the J segment 2 bases; nucleotides outside the gene matches: 6. The CDR3 consists of 14 residues. The CDR3 spells CASTLAGQAYEQYF. The CDR3 DNA is TGTGCCAGCACCCTAGCGGGGCAGGCCTACGAGCAGTACTTC. Supplemented by reference TRBV28 and TRBJ2-7, the full variable domain reads DVKVTQSSRYLVKRTGEKVFLECVQDMDHENMFWYRQDPGLGLRLIYFSYDVKMKEKGDIPEGYSVSREKKERFSLILESASTNQTSMYLCASTLAGQAYEQYFGPGTRLTVT.

CDR3 amino acids: CASSPGQGYGYTF. CDR3 nucleotide sequence: TGTGCCAGCAGCCCAGGACAGGGCTATGGCTACACCTTC. J is TRBJ1-2 and V is TRBV5-4; 8 nucleotides align to TRBD1. V lost 4 bases to trimming and J lost 4 bases; unmatched junction nucleotides: 3. CDR1 and CDR2 from the germline V gene are SGHNT and YYREEE (reference sequence). This CDR3 has 13 residues.

The J gene is TRBJ1-2, the V gene TRBV7-2; 8 nucleotides match TRBD1. Germline V CDR1 and CDR2: SGHTA, FQGNSA. This CDR3 comprises 14 residues. V lost 4 bases and J lost 4; bases outside the gene matches: 5. CDR3 residues: CASSSQGAGYGYTF. In DNA, the CDR3 is TGTGCCAGCAGCTCGCAGGGGGCGGGCTATGGCTACACCTTC.

The V and J genes are TRBV6-1 and TRBJ1-5; no reliable D call. Trimming took 2 bases from V and 0 from J, leaving 5 bases between them. Germline V gene data show CDR1 as MNHNS and CDR2 as SASEGT. CDR3 length: 14 amino acids. DNA of the CDR3: TGTGCCAGCAGTGAAATCGGTAGCAATCAGCCCCAGCATTTT. Amino acid sequence: CASSEIGSNQPQHF.